The 2 T cell receptor beta chains presented below share a single source sample, sequenced in a study of vaccination and CD4 T cells after COVID-19. Noted treatment: approximately nine-day PBMC culture with coronavirus spike peptide pools or control peptides (ViraFEST assay). The Oncomine TCR Beta short-read assay sequenced DNA from cultured CD4+ T cells. TCRdb re-called the PCR reads through MiXCR, storing one row per CDR3 protein. The sample lists 16,000 or so distinct CDR3 sequences; roughly 75% were seen once. These TCRs' antigens remain unknown. The sample in question was CD4+ T cells from blood, cultured in vitro, obtained after SARS-CoV-2 vaccination. Source of these receptors: a human donor who received a COVID-19 vaccine.

V usage is TRBV20-1 and J usage is TRBJ1-1, with D tentatively TRBD1 (6 bases). This CDR3 is built from 11 residues. Between the trimmed V and J ends, which lost 2 bases and 6 bases, there was a span of 7 bases. CDR1 DFQATT and CDR2 SNEGSKA come from the germline V gene (reference sequence). Here the CDR3 reads CSARRTAEAFF. The CDR3 DNA is TGCAGTGCTAGAAGGACAGCTGAAGCTTTCTTT.

The chain joins TRBV24-1 to TRBJ1-2; 8 positions agree with TRBD1. Germline CDR1 KGHDR, CDR2 SFDVKD. J lost 4 bases, V lost 3 bases, and 6 bases had no gene match. This CDR3 has 15 amino acids. The CDR3 reads CATSDPDRDGYGYTF. The CDR3 DNA reads as TGTGCCACCAGTGATCCGGACAGGGATGGCTATGGCTACACCTTC.